These T cell receptor beta chains were read from a single sample in a study of CD8+CD57+ T cells in acquired aplastic anemia. TCRdb independently ran MiXCR on the reads; one entry per CDR3 protein. The table lists 180,000 or so distinct CDR3 sequences, 35% to 50% of them singletons, with approximately 3% in the top ten. The sequenced sample consisted of sorted CD4+, CD8+, or CD8+CD57+ T cells (not recorded which) from PBMCs. These receptors all stem from a human donor in good health. CDR3s include the opening cysteine and the closing phenylalanine or tryptophan. A D gene is named only where the DNA matches it firmly. The size field is filled for only some rows; it gives once, few, many or a size class.

TRBV13	.	TRBD2	TRBJ2-1	CASSVGTSGKNEQFF	TGTGCCAGCAGCGTAGGGACTAGCGGGAAGAATGAGCAGTTCTTC
TRBV6-2/TRBV6-3	many	.	TRBJ2-3	CASSPTTDTQYF	TGTGCCAGCAGTCCGACCACAGATACGCAGTATTTT
TRBV2	once	.	TRBJ2-1	CASVVRSLEEQFF	TGTGCCAGCGTTGTAAGGAGCTTGGAGGAGCAGTTCTTC
TRBV2	.	.	TRBJ2-1	CASSEAGVNEQFF	TGTGCCAGCAGTGAAGCGGGGGTGAATGAGCAGTTCTTC
TRBV7-6	many	.	TRBJ2-2	CASSLRLDGNTGELFF	TGTGCCAGCAGCTTGAGGCTAGACGGGAACACCGGGGAGCTGTTTTTT
TRBV10-3	few	.	TRBJ2-7	CAISESNLEGLYEQYF	TGTGCCATCAGTGAGTCGAATCTGGAAGGACTTTACGAGCAGTACTTC
TRBV7-9	.	TRBD1	TRBJ2-5	CASSLWDRQETQYF	TGTGCCAGCAGCTTATGGGACAGGCAAGAGACCCAGTACTTC
TRBV2	.	.	TRBJ1-1	CASSEGRAGEAFF	TGTGCCAGCAGTGAAGGCAGGGCGGGTGAAGCTTTCTTT
TRBV10-3	.	.	TRBJ2-3	CATQGTDTQYF	TGTGCCACCCAAGGAACAGATACGCAGTATTTT
TRBV6-1	many	.	TRBJ1-2	CASSESRVNYGYTF	TGTGCCAGCAGTGAGAGCAGGGTCAACTATGGCTACACCTTC
TRBV6-1	few	.	TRBJ1-1	CASTQTGAGRKNTEAFF	TGTGCCAGCACCCAAACCGGGGCAGGGCGTAAGAACACTGAAGCTTTCTTT
TRBV20-1	many	TRBD1	TRBJ1-2	CSANPPGQGAEYGYTF	TGCAGTGCCAATCCTCCGGGACAGGGGGCGGAGTATGGCTACACCTTC
TRBV29-1	.	TRBD1	TRBJ1-1	CSTPGTGLEAFF	TGCAGCACACCCGGGACAGGTCTTGAAGCTTTCTTT
TRBV2	.	.	TRBJ1-1	CASRQVEAFF	TGTGCCAGCAGACAGGTTGAAGCTTTCTTT
TRBV4-1	.	TRBD1	TRBJ1-1	CASSQGILGTGSEAFF	TGCGCCAGCAGCCAAGGAATACTCGGGACAGGTTCTGAAGCTTTCTTT
TRBV20-1	.	TRBD1	TRBJ1-3	CSARQGSDSGNTIYF	TGCAGTGCCAGACAGGGAAGCGATTCTGGAAACACCATATATTTT
TRBV10-3	few	.	TRBJ1-1	CAISGTALMNTEAFF	TGTGCCATCAGTGGTACAGCCCTCATGAACACTGAAGCTTTCTTT